A selection of T cell receptor beta chains follows, all from one sample in a study of T cell repertoires in cytomegalovirus infection. TCRdb reprocessed the reads with MiXCR, giving one entry per CDR3 protein. Here the sample spans hundreds of thousands of distinct CDR3 sequences, 17% being singletons. Sequences were obtained from PBMCs. Every receptor here comes from a human donor in good health (CMV status not recorded). Some clones in this sample may be carry-over from other donors' samples. Both conserved end residues are part of each CDR3. D genes are given only for firm matches. Clone size is not always given. Where it is, it says once, few, many or a class for expanded clones.

V	D	J	size	CDR3	DNA
TRBV5-1	NA	TRBJ2-7	NA	CASSFGDSGANEQYF	TGCGCCAGCAGCTTTGGGGACAGCGGGGCGAACGAGCAGTACTTC
TRBV3-1	NA	TRBJ2-1	NA	CASSQNGGYNEQFF	TGTGCCAGCAGCCAAAACGGGGGTTACAATGAGCAGTTCTTC
TRBV3-1	NA	TRBJ2-7	NA	CASGYLGSHEQYF	TGTGCCAGCGGCTACCTGGGGAGCCACGAGCAGTACTTC
TRBV7-4	NA	TRBJ2-5	few	CASRRTRGETQYF	TGTGCCAGCAGAAGAACTAGGGGGGAGACCCAGTACTTC
TRBV12-3/TRBV12-4	NA	TRBJ1-1	NA	CASSFATITEAFF	TGTGCCAGCAGTTTTGCGACCATCACTGAAGCTTTCTTT
TRBV7-2	NA	TRBJ1-3	NA	CASSREAASGNTIYF	TGTGCCAGCAGCCGGGAGGCAGCGTCTGGAAACACCATATATTTT
TRBV20-1	TRBD2	TRBJ2-3	NA	CSARIGGAGGDTQYF	TGCAGTGCTAGAATCGGCGGGGCGGGGGGAGATACGCAGTATTTT
TRBV7-2	TRBD1	TRBJ1-1	many	CASSLVGQVETEAFF	TGTGCCAGCAGCTTAGTAGGACAGGTGGAGACTGAAGCTTTCTTT
TRBV28	NA	TRBJ1-2	NA	CASVGQNYGYTF	TGTGCCAGCGTGGGTCAAAACTATGGCTACACCTTC
TRBV7-2	TRBD2	TRBJ2-2	many	CASSFVVGFGGGHTGELFF	TGTGCCAGCAGCTTCGTTGTGGGGTTCGGCGGGGGGCACACCGGGGAGCTGTTTTTT
TRBV7-9	TRBD1	TRBJ1-1	NA	CASSLGDRGYTEAFF	TGTGCCAGCAGCTTAGGGGACAGAGGGTACACTGAAGCTTTCTTT
TRBV20-1	TRBD1	TRBJ1-5	many	CSARKGQVTEPQHF	TGCAGTGCTAGGAAGGGACAGGTGACGGAGCCCCAGCATTTT
TRBV20-1	TRBD2	TRBJ2-5	NA	CSARGLAVETQYF	TGCAGTGCTAGAGGACTAGCGGTGGAGACCCAGTACTTC
TRBV28	NA	TRBJ2-4	NA	CASSLSAAKNIQYF	TGTGCCAGCAGTTTATCAGCAGCCAAAAACATTCAGTACTTC
TRBV20-1	TRBD2	TRBJ2-1	few	CSARVLAGGPSNEQFF	TGCAGTGCTAGAGTGCTAGCGGGGGGGCCAAGCAATGAGCAGTTCTTC
TRBV7-2	TRBD2	TRBJ2-5	NA	CASSLVAGLVQETQYF	TGTGCCAGCAGCTTAGTCGCGGGACTAGTCCAAGAGACCCAGTACTTC
TRBV7-6	NA	TRBJ1-1	many	CASSLSGITEAFF	TGTGCCAGCAGCCTATCGGGGATCACTGAAGCTTTCTTT
TRBV4-1	NA	TRBJ2-3	many	CASSQDAADTDTQYF	TGCGCCAGCAGCCAAGATGCGGCAGACACAGATACGCAGTATTTT
TRBV7-2	TRBD2	TRBJ2-3	many	CASSSGTSGGRTDTQYF	TGTGCCAGCAGCTCAGGGACTAGCGGGGGTCGAACAGATACGCAGTATTTT
TRBV4-2	TRBD1	TRBJ1-5	few	CASSQERATGGERPQHF	TGTGCCAGCAGCCAAGAGAGGGCGACAGGGGGGGAGAGGCCCCAGCATTTT
TRBV20-1	TRBD1	TRBJ2-7	NA	CSSLSRGTGTYEQYF	TGCTCGTCCCTGTCCAGGGGGACAGGGACCTACGAGCAGTACTTC
TRBV12-3/TRBV12-4	NA	TRBJ1-5	NA	CASSLGQQGQHF	TGTGCCAGCAGTTTAGGGCAGCAGGGCCAGCATTTT
TRBV11-2	NA	TRBJ1-1	NA	CASSQQGGDTEAFF	TGTGCCAGCAGCCAGCAGGGTGGGGACACTGAAGCTTTCTTT
TRBV7-2	TRBD2	TRBJ2-7	many	CASSRGWRLAGYEQYF	TGTGCCAGCAGCCGAGGATGGAGGCTAGCGGGGTACGAGCAGTACTTC
TRBV4-2	TRBD1	TRBJ1-6	NA	CASSQDTGDIDNSPLHF	TGTGCCAGCAGCCAAGATACAGGGGATATAGATAATTCACCCCTCCACTTT
TRBV2	TRBD1	TRBJ2-4	NA	CASSERTGAENIQYF	TGTGCCAGCAGTGAAAGGACAGGGGCAGAAAACATTCAGTACTTC
TRBV7-9	TRBD1	TRBJ1-2	few	CASSAGQGAAGYTF	TGTGCCAGCAGTGCCGGACAGGGGGCAGCTGGCTACACCTTC
TRBV15	TRBD2	TRBJ2-5	many	CATSRGTSGDQQETQYF	TGTGCCACCAGCAGAGGGACTAGCGGGGACCAACAAGAGACCCAGTACTTC
TRBV12-3/TRBV12-4	TRBD1	TRBJ1-6	NA	CASRARGTSPLHF	TGTGCCAGCAGGGCCAGGGGGACTTCACCCCTCCACTTT
TRBV20-1	NA	TRBJ1-2	NA	CSARGQTNYGYTF	TGCAGTGCTAGAGGCCAGACTAACTATGGCTACACCTTC
TRBV20-1	NA	TRBJ1-1	NA	CTLGVNTEAFF	TGCACCCTAGGCGTGAACACTGAAGCTTTCTTT
TRBV2	NA	TRBJ2-5	few	CASSVSLETQYF	TGTGCCAGCAGTGTGAGTCTAGAGACCCAGTACTTC
TRBV7-9	NA	TRBJ2-1	many	CASSFSTGYNEQFF	TGTGCCAGCAGCTTCTCGACAGGCTACAATGAGCAGTTCTTC
TRBV6-1	NA	TRBJ1-2	few	CASGLSGTGYTF	TGTGCCAGCGGGCTCTCGGGCACTGGCTACACCTTC
TRBV15	NA	TRBJ2-7	NA	CATSRDGRNEQYF	TGTGCCACCAGCAGAGATGGGAGGAACGAGCAGTACTTC
TRBV12-3/TRBV12-4	TRBD1	TRBJ2-1	few	CASWTGNSYNEQFF	TGTGCCAGCTGGACAGGGAACTCCTACAATGAGCAGTTCTTC
TRBV7-8	TRBD1	TRBJ2-2	many	CASSLAQGLNTGELFF	TGTGCCAGCAGCTTGGCACAGGGGTTGAACACCGGGGAGCTGTTTTTT
TRBV28	NA	TRBJ1-5	NA	CASSFRKTRTAYSNQPQHF	TGTGCCAGCAGTTTTCGAAAAACCCGGACAGCTTATAGCAATCAGCCCCAGCATTTT
TRBV6-1	TRBD1	TRBJ2-7	NA	CASSKRTGGPNEQYF	TGTGCCAGCAGCAAAAGGACAGGGGGCCCCAACGAGCAGTACTTC
TRBV19	TRBD1	TRBJ2-2	NA	CASAGGNTGELFF	TGTGCCAGTGCAGGGGGCAATACCGGGGAGCTGTTTTTT
TRBV10-3	TRBD1	TRBJ2-7	few	CAITTDRGQYEQYF	TGTGCCATCACCACGGACAGGGGCCAGTACGAGCAGTACTTC
TRBV10-3	TRBD1	TRBJ1-5	NA	CAIGRTGWSNQPQHF	TGTGCCATCGGAAGGACAGGATGGAGCAATCAGCCCCAGCATTTT
TRBV5-1	NA	TRBJ2-3	NA	CASRFREVVSDTQYF	TGCGCCAGCAGATTCAGGGAGGTGGTTTCGGATACGCAGTATTTT
TRBV7-6	NA	TRBJ2-2	many	CASSLEAGANTGELFF	TGTGCCAGCAGCTTAGAGGCAGGGGCCAACACCGGGGAGCTGTTTTTT
TRBV7-2	NA	TRBJ2-3	many	CASSLVGATSTDTQYF	TGTGCCAGCAGCTTAGTGGGGGCTACTAGCACAGATACGCAGTATTTT
TRBV28	TRBD1	TRBJ1-1	many	CAGSSSGQESFF	TGTGCCGGGTCCTCATCGGGACAGGAGTCTTTCTTT
TRBV4-2	TRBD1	TRBJ2-3	few	CASSHDSGQGGLSTDTQYF	TGTGCCAGCAGCCACGACTCTGGACAGGGGGGTTTGAGCACAGATACGCAGTATTTT
TRBV18	NA	TRBJ2-7	NA	CASSPPSGYEQYF	TGTGCCAGCTCACCACCGTCGGGCTACGAGCAGTACTTC
TRBV2	NA	TRBJ2-3	few	CASSPLLALDTQYF	TGTGCCAGCAGCCCCCTACTAGCACTGGATACGCAGTATTTT
TRBV6-1	NA	TRBJ1-4	few	CASIDSHGTATNEKLFF	TGTGCCAGCATTGACTCGCACGGGACTGCAACTAATGAAAAACTGTTTTTT
TRBV12-3/TRBV12-4	NA	TRBJ2-1	many	CASSFDTSPYNEQFF	TGTGCCAGCAGTTTCGACACTTCTCCCTACAATGAGCAGTTCTTC
TRBV7-9	NA	TRBJ2-5	many	CASSFVQAGGETQYF	TGTGCCAGCAGCTTTGTTCAGGCTGGGGGAGAGACCCAGTACTTC
TRBV4-3	NA	TRBJ1-6	few	CASSQDSGLTGSPLHF	TGCGCCAGCAGCCAAGATTCGGGCTTAACCGGATCACCCCTCCACTTT
TRBV4-3	NA	TRBJ2-1	few	CASSQDLVYNEQFF	TGCGCCAGCAGCCAAGATTTGGTATACAATGAGCAGTTCTTC
TRBV19	NA	TRBJ1-5	few	CASSMWINQPQHF	TGTGCCAGTAGTATGTGGATTAATCAGCCCCAGCATTTT
TRBV7-6	NA	TRBJ2-3	many	CASSYSAGTDTQYF	TGTGCCAGCAGCTACTCAGCGGGCACAGATACGCAGTATTTT
TRBV7-9	TRBD1	TRBJ2-1	NA	CASEAQGDRSGQFF	TGTGCCAGCGAGGCCCAAGGGGACAGGAGTGGGCAGTTCTTC